This T cell receptor beta chain derives from a study of T cells in Graves' hyperthyroidism and ophthalmopathy (dated by TCRdb to between 2019 and 2020). Study-level background: Peripheral blood was sampled at the time of initial diagnosis, prior to any treatment. To identify distinguishing TCR V-J signatures, a discovery cohort of around 100 patients was used, comprising 43 with Graves' ophthalmopathy and some 60 with stable Graves' hyperthyroidism. An independent validation cohort of some 18 hyperthyroidism patients and 17 patients who later progressed to ophthalmopathy tested prospective prediction of ophthalmopathy. The 100 discovery patients were randomly split 7:3 into training and test sets. Thyroid tissue and blood T-cell repertoires from more than five Graves' hyperthyroidism patients were also compared in the study. After blood sampling, hyperthyroidism patients were treated with methimazole at a starting dose of 30 mg daily, and ophthalmopathy patients were treated with high-dose intravenous methylprednisolone. The paper reports TCR Vbeta CDR3 sequencing of 140 or so peripheral blood samples: 43 ophthalmopathy, fewer than 85 hyperthyroidism and approximately 17 progressor patients. The paper's findings and limits, for the study overall: Sample size was not statistically predetermined, and blinding of investigators to group allocation was not performed. Ophthalmopathy was separated from stable hyperthyroidism by a 13 V-J signature model, with 85% to 90% sensitivity and 81% to 82% specificity obtained in cross-validation and 80%/75% obtained in testing. Most expanded thyroid clonotypes (frequency above 0.001) were also detected in blood, a finding suggesting that blood repertoires may reflect thyroid immune responses. In validation, the model predicted progression to ophthalmopathy with around 71% sensitivity and less than 80% specificity, a median of approximately 6.5 months before onset.

The TCR beta CDR3 regions were amplified from the RNA transcripts. The first round of RT-PCR for the TCR CDR3 was performed with the HTBI primer set and the Qiagen OneStep RT-PCR kit. The libraries were constructed in a second round of multiplex PCR and then size-selected and purified. The libraries were sequenced on an Illumina HiSeq2000 using paired-end 100 bp reads. Processing in the source paper ran as follows. SOAPnuke was used to process the raw data, throwing out any read that contained adapters or uncalled bases, had a mean Phred below 15, or lacked an exact constant-primer or identifier match. COPE v1.2.5 was used to merge the high-quality paired reads, and each unique nucleotide sequence was defined as a clonotype. Clonotypes were aligned to IMGT TRBV, TRBD and TRBJ reference segments using MiTCR v1.1. Analysis was restricted to V-J combinations with a frequency above 0.0001, which covered roughly 99% of repertoires. The TCS score was defined as the ratio of F50 (clonal expansion) to E x V (chaos), calculated using BLOSUM62-based TCRdist between CDR3 peptides within each V-J. Welch's t-statistics and random forest reduced just over 500 V-J features to about 13, which were used in a naive Bayes classifier (R e1071). TCRdb passed the public sequencing reads through fastp at Q25 and MiXCR, retaining productive beta sequences. A single entry per CDR3 protein holds the most common genes and DNA from its merged rows. These V and J calls rely on TCRdb rather than the paper's analysis. The sample contains about 400,000 distinct CDR3 sequences, approximately 25% of them found a single time. The top ten clonotypes cover more than 60% of the sample.

Stable Graves' hyperthyroidism was defined as no progression to ophthalmopathy during 18 months of follow-up. The hyperthyroidism patients were between 18 and 65 years old and newly diagnosed, with a disease duration of less than 2 months. Patients with uncontrolled infections, other autoimmune diseases, pregnancy or lactation were excluded. Diagnoses were established on the basis of clinical symptoms, serum thyroxine and TRAb, thyroid ultrasound, and orbital computed tomography. PBMCs were isolated from about 10 ml of fresh peripheral blood by Ficoll-Paque density gradient centrifugation. Total RNA was extracted with Trizol reagent, and quality was checked on an Agilent 2100 Bioanalyzer. V is pared back by 1 base and J by 0 bases, with 4 bases lying between the germline termini. Per the germline V gene (reference sequence), SEHNR is the CDR1 and FQNEAQ is the CDR2. The CDR3 covers 14 residues, taking in both the cysteine and the phenylalanine. Solely the CDR3 DNA is kept, with 42 bases framed from the first base.

Turning to this clonotype: The antigen this receptor binds is unknown. Given a much more abundant clone one base away, this may be a read error.

The clonotype originates from a man in his fifties or sixties with Graves' hyperthyroidism. Sample: blood. In this chain, TRBV7-9 is recombined with TRBJ1-5; confidence is insufficient to name the D gene. In nucleotides, the sequence is TGTGCCAGCAGCTTAGAGGATAGCAATCAGCCCCAGCATTTT. Its translation reads: CASSLEDSNQPQHF.